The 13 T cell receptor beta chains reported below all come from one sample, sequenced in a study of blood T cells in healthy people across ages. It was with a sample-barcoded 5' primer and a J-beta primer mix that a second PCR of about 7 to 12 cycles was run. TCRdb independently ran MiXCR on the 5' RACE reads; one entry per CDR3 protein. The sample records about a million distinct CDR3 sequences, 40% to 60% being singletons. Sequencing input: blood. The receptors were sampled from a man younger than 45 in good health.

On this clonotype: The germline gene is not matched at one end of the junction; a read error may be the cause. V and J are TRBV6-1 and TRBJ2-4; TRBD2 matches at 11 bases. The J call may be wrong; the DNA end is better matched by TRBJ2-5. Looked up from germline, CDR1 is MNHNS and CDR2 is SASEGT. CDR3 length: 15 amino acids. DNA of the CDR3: TGTGTCAGCACTGAACTAGCGGGGGACCAAGAGACCCAGTACTTC. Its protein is CVSTELAGDQETQYF.

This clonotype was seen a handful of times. CDR3 in DNA: TGTGCCACCAGTGGCCGGACAGGGAACACTGAAGCTTTCTTT. The encoded protein is CATSGRTGNTEAFF. The chain is built from TRBV24-1 and TRBJ1-1, with 7 bases lining up with TRBD1. CDR1 and CDR2 (germline): KGHDR, SFDVKD. The CDR3 runs 14 residues. V lost 5 bases to trimming and J lost 1 base; unmatched junction nucleotides: 3.

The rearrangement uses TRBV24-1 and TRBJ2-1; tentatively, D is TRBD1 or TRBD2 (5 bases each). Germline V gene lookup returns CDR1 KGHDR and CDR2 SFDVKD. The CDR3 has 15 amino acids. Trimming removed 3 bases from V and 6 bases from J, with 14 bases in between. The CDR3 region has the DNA TGTGCCACCAGTGATGCGAGGGGAAGGAGCAATGAGCAGTTCTTC. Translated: CATSDARGRSNEQFF.

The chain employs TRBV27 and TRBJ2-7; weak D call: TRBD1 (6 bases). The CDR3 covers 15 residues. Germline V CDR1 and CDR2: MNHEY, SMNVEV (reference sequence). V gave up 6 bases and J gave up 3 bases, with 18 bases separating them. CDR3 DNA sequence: TGTGCCAGCAGCCCTAGGGGCAGGGGCCTCTACGAGCAGTACTTC. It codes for CASSPRGRGLYEQYF.

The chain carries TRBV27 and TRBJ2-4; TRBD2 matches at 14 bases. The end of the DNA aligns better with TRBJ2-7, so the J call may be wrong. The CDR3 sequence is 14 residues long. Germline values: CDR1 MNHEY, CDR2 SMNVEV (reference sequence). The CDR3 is CASSTGTSGSEQYF. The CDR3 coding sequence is TGTGCCAGCAGTACCGGGACTAGCGGGAGCGAGCAGTACTTC.

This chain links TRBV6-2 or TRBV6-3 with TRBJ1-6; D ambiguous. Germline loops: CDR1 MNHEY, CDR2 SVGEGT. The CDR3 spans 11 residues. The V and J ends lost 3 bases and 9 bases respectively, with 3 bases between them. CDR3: CASSYASPLHF. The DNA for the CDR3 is TGTGCCAGCAGTTATGCTTCACCCCTCCACTTT.

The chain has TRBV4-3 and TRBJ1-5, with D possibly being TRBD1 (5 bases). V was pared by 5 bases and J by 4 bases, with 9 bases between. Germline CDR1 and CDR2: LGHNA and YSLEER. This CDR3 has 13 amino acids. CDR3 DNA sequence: TGCGCCAGCAGCGCCGGGGCAAATCAGCCCCAGCATTTT. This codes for CASSAGANQPQHF.

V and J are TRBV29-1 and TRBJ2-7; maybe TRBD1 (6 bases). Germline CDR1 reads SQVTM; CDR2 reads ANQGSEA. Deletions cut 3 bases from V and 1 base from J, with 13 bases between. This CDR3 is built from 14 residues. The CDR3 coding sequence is TGCAGCGTTGATCAGGTCACAGGGTCCTACGAGCAGTACTTC. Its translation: CSVDQVTGSYEQYF.

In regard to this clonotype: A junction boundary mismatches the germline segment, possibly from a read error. CDR3 region: CANSQDSRGPKREQFF. Here the CDR3 DNA reads TGTGCCAACAGCCAAGATTCCCGGGGGCCCAAAAGGGAGCAGTTCTTC. The V gene is TRBV3-1, the J gene TRBJ2-1; D may correspond to TRBD1 or TRBD2 (6 bases each). Germline V gene data show CDR1 as LGHDT and CDR2 as YNNKEL (reference sequence). CDR3 size: 16 residues.

The DNA for the CDR3 is TGTGCCAGCAGCTTAGCCGGACTCGGCCAAGATACGCAGTATTTT. Protein: CASSLAGLGQDTQYF. This chain links TRBV7-2 with TRBJ2-3; D possibly corresponds to TRBD2 (5 bases). The CDR3 consists of 15 residues. V lost 0 bases and J 5 bases, leaving 12 bases between the germline ends. Germline CDR1 reads SGHTA; CDR2 reads FQGNSA.

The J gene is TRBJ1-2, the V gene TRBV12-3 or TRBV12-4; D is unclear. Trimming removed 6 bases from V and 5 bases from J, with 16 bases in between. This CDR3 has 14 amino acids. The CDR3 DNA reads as TGTGCCAGCAGGGCATCGCAGTCCTCATATGGCTACACCTTC. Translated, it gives CASRASQSSYGYTF.

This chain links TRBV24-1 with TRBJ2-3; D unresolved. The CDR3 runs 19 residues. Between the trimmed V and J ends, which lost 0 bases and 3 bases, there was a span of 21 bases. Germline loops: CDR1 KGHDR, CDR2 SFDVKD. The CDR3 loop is CATSDLQGVAGSPTDTQYF. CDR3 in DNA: TGTGCCACCAGTGATTTGCAAGGTGTGGCCGGTTCCCCTACAGATACGCAGTATTTT.

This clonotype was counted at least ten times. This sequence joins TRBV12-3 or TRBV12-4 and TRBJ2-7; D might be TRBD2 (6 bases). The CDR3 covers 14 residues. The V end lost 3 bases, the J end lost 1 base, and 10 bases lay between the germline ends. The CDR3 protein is CASSLSGVSYEQYF. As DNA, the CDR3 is TGTGCCAGCAGTTTGTCGGGGGTGTCCTACGAGCAGTACTTC.